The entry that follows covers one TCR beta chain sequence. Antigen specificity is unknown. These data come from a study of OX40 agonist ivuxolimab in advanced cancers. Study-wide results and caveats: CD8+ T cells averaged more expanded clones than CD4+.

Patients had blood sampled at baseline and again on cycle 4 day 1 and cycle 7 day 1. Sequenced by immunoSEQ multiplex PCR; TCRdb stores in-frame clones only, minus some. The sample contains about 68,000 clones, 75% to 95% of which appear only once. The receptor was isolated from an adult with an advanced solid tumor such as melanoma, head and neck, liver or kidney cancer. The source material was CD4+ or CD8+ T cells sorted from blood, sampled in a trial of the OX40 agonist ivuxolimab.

CDR3 sequence: CASSSLDGTGGFPYEQYF. CDR3 nucleotides: TGCGCCAGCAGCTCGTTGGATGGGACAGGAGGATTTCCCTACGAGCAGTACTTC. The chain couples TRBV5-1 to TRBJ2-7, with 8 bases fitting TRBD1. Unmatched junction bases numbered 16, after V lost 3 bases and J lost 2 bases. Germline assignment: CDR1 SGHRS and CDR2 YFSETQ. This CDR3 is built from 18 residues.